This T cell receptor (beta chain) is drawn from a study of T cell repertoires in cytomegalovirus infection. Via MiXCR, TCRdb re-called the reads, giving one row per CDR3 protein. Here the sample spans hundreds of thousands of distinct CDR3 sequences, over 7.5% being singletons. Overall study results and limits: HLA-C-restricted, CMV-specific TCR beta clonotypes were dominant ex vivo. Identification of carriers of CMV plus the relevant HLA was achieved through cumulative public TCR beta family frequency.

Germline-derived CDR1 and CDR2 are MNHEY and SVGEGT. The CDR3 is made up of 13 amino acids. V gave up 6 bases and J gave up 6 bases, with 15 bases separating them. Worth noting for this clonotype: Its antigen is as yet unknown.

The TCR was taken from a human donor in good health (CMV status not recorded). Some clones in this sample may be carry-over from other donors' samples. J is TRBJ2-7 and V is TRBV6-2 or TRBV6-3; D unclear. Sequenced: PBMCs. CDR3 region: CASSRPRRGEQYF. The CDR3 bases are TGTGCCAGCAGCCGGCCCCGGCGCGGCGAGCAGTACTTC.